The source of this T cell receptor (beta chain) is a study of Graves' ophthalmopathy and Graves' hyperthyroidism. Study-level background: Calling hyperthyroidism stable required that no ophthalmopathy show up within 18 months of follow-up.

The CDR3 length is 14 residues. V was trimmed by 6 bases and J by 3 bases, leaving 17 bases between them. Germline lookup yields CDR1 GTSNPN and CDR2 SVGIG (reference sequence). The study amplified TCR beta CDR3 regions using RNA transcripts. First-round RT-PCR relied on HTBI primers, and a second-round multiplex PCR came next. TCRdb redid the calling of the multiplex PCR reads with MiXCR, one entry per CDR3 protein. The table includes over a million distinct CDR3 sequences, 35% to 40% detected once. The receptor was derived from an adult man with Graves' hyperthyroidism. The rearrangement joins TRBV30 to TRBJ1-2; no definite D call. Sequenced material: peripheral blood or thyroid tissue (not recorded which). Here the CDR3 DNA reads TGTGCCTGTAATCCCTTCCGGAATTACTATGGCTACACCTTC. It codes for CACNPFRNYYGYTF.